This TCR beta chain was sequenced in a study of CD8+ T cells in alopecia areata (dated by TCRdb to between 2017 and 2018). Study-level background: The treated patients, all with moderate-to-severe alopecia areata, were enrolled in an open-label pilot trial of oral tofacitinib given at 5 to 10 mg twice daily. Amplification of TCRbeta CDR3 regions was done by immunoSEQ multiplex PCR using 35 Vbeta forward primers and 13 Jbeta reverse primers. Scalp clonality was compared among normal scalp (n=4), patchy alopecia areata scalp (n=8), and alopecia totalis/universalis scalp (n=8). The study used high-throughput TCRbeta sequencing to examine T cell clonal expansion in alopecia areata, in both the C3H/HeJ mouse model and human patients. Patients received tofacitinib for 6 to 18 months and were then followed off drug for 6 months to check for delayed response and recurrence. RNA came from the PAXgene miRNA kit for fixed scalp, the miRNeasy kit for PBMCs, and the RNeasy kit for mouse skin. Tofacitinib-treated patients had biopsies at baseline and at 4 and 24 weeks of treatment, with a later scalp biopsy in several patients. Disease severity in treated patients was measured with the SALT score, which quantifies the percentage of affected scalp surface area. Scalp tissue and sorted CD4+ and CD8+ peripheral blood T cells from patchy and totalis/universalis alopecia areata patients and from healthy controls were covered by human TCRbeta sequencing. Study-wide conclusions, independent of this receptor: Tofacitinib significantly lowered scalp clonality and the number of expanded CD8+ clones among the top 100 scalp clones. Many expanded lesional clones persisted in scalp and blood during tofacitinib treatment, which may partly explain relapse after stopping treatment. Lesional scalp, especially in alopecia totalis/universalis, showed higher clonality and more expanded CD8+ clones than normal scalp, suggesting antigenic drive. The treated cohort was small, with a single nonresponder, so links between baseline CD8+ expansion and response need larger studies. Shared TCR sequences between patients were less evident than in mice, which may be partly attributable to HLA diversity in the patient population. Unlike mouse skin, which is dominated by gammadelta T cells, normal human skin has resident alphabeta T cells that are also sequenced, and this complicates analysis of the scalp TCR repertoire.

The germline V gene yields MNHEY for CDR1 and SVGAGI for CDR2. The CDR3 measures 14 amino acids from cysteine to phenylalanine. Only the CDR3 part of the read is kept: 42 bases, read in frame from the first base. V loses 6 bases at its end and J loses 5 bases; junction bases beyond the gene matches: 6. This clone was picked up a small number of times. Its antigen specificity is not known. No much larger clone exists at a distance of one base, and base qualities are not known. Libraries were made using the immunoSEQ multiplex PCR assay. RNA was extracted from all samples and reverse transcribed into cDNA, which served as template for TCR sequencing. SuperScript III was used for first-strand cDNA synthesis, primed with a 2:1 mix of oligo-dT and random hexamers. Amplification bias was assessed with a synthetic immune receptor repertoire, and residual bias was removed computationally. The source study handled its data this way. Raw reads were preprocessed to remove errors, and CDR3 was defined by IMGT conventions from the conserved cysteine to phenylalanine. Clonality was calculated as 1 minus Shannon entropy normalized by log2 of the number of productive unique TCRs. CD4 or CD8 identity of scalp clones was inferred by cross-referencing scalp TCRbeta sequences with sorted blood CD4 and CD8 repertoires. Sourced from immuneACCESS, this table was stored by TCRdb with only in-frame sequences that have V and J called. A share of the clones is absent; for the studies checked, an unresolved V gene accounts for under half, and the remainder has no known explanation. V and J calls and clone size are as listed in that table; D and trimming were resolved from the DNA. The sample includes 110,000 or so clones, with approximately 55% observed a single time. The top ten hold under 3.5% of the sample.

In light of the paper, this sample's time point label describes: 20 to 30 weeks on oral tofacitinib. The sample's treatment or condition label, decoded: oral pan-JAK inhibitor, 5-10 mg twice daily. Lesional scalp punch biopsies and peripheral blood were collected from alopecia areata patients. PBMCs were separated by density centrifugation and stained for CD3, CD4 and CD8, after which CD4+ and CD8+ T cells were sorted on a FACSAria. The sequence was obtained from a human donor with alopecia areata. Sequences were derived from CD4+ T cells sorted from blood, sampled at week 24, from a patient treated with tofacitinib. The chain is encoded by TRBV6-5 joined to TRBJ2-3; a stretch of 9 junction bases matches TRBD2. The CDR3 loop reads CASRGAGGKDTQYF. The DNA sequence reads TGTGCCAGCAGGGGAGCGGGGGGTAAAGATACGCAGTATTTT.